The next 25 T cell receptor beta chains were all read from a single sample in a study of blood T cell repertoires in COVID-19. Produced via immunoSEQ multiplex PCR; TCRdb's table is partial and in-frame only. The sample yields just under 75,000 clones, approximately 83% seen once. The material sequenced was peripheral blood. The receptors were sampled from a man older than 75 with active or convalescent COVID-19.

The DNA of the CDR3 is TGTGCCAGCAGCTCCTCCCAGGGGGCTCAGCCCCAGCATTTT. This translates into CASSSSQGAQPQHF. The genes are TRBV7-2 and TRBJ1-5, with TRBD1 matching over 8 bases. V shed 4 bases, J shed 6 bases, and the junction held 5 bases outside the gene matches. CDR1 and CDR2 (germline): SGHTA, FQGNSA. The CDR3 contains 14 residues.

This clone was seen just once. The chain uses TRBV5-1 and TRBJ2-3, with 9 positions matching TRBD2. Germline CDR1 is SGHRS and CDR2 is YFSETQ. Trimming cost V 1 base and J 0 bases; bases outside gene matches: 3. The CDR3 is 16 residues long. CDR3 sequence reads: CASSLTTSGSTDTQYF. The CDR3 nucleotides read TGCGCCAGCAGCTTGACGACTAGCGGTAGCACAGATACGCAGTATTTT.

The rearrangement joins TRBV5-4 to TRBJ2-7; perhaps TRBD2 as D (5 bases). Trimming removed 2 bases from V and 5 bases from J, with 14 bases in between. The germline V gene has CDR1 SGHNT and CDR2 YYREEE (reference sequence). The CDR3 is made up of 14 amino acids. CDR3 in DNA: TGTGCCAGCAGCTTAAGAGGTGGACTCCACGAGCAGTACTTC. Translation gives CASSLRGGLHEQYF.

This sequence joins TRBV29-1 and TRBJ1-1; D call uncertain. Trimming removed 4 bases at V and 4 bases at J, with 13 bases between. CDR3 length equals 13 residues. Germline V gives CDR1 SQVTM, CDR2 ANQGSEA. The DNA for the CDR3 is TGCAGCGTTGTGGGGAGGGTAGGCACTGAAGCTTTCTTT. Translation gives CSVVGRVGTEAFF.

This clone came up once. The chain carries TRBV12-3 or TRBV12-4 and TRBJ2-7, with TRBD1 identical over 9 bases. Trimming took 6 bases from V and 6 from J; bases not matched to a gene: 3. There are 12 residues in the CDR3. The CDR3 region is CASSPTGGEQYF. The CDR3, as DNA: TGTGCCAGCAGCCCGACAGGGGGCGAGCAGTACTTC.

This rearrangement joins TRBV19 to TRBJ2-3, with 10 bases lining up with TRBD2. Per germline, CDR1 LNHDA and CDR2 SQIVND (reference sequence). With 3 bases clipped from V and 4 bases from J, the junction kept 7 bases outside the gene matches. The CDR3 loop spans 16 amino acids. In nucleotides, the CDR3 is TGTGCCAGTAGTATCCAAGCGGGGGGGCGCTCAGATACGCAGTATTTT. It yields the protein CASSIQAGGRSDTQYF.

The CDR3 protein is CASSLGAANTGELFF. The CDR3 DNA follows: TGTGCCAGCAGTTTGGGGGCGGCTAACACCGGGGAGCTGTTTTTT. The chain recombines TRBV2 with TRBJ2-2, with D perhaps matching TRBD1 (6 bases). Trimming shortened V by 5 bases and J by 2 bases, and 12 bases separated the two germline ends. CDR3 length: 15 amino acids. Germline assignment: CDR1 SNHLY and CDR2 FYNNEI.

The V call is TRBV5-1, the J call TRBJ2-5, with 7 positions matching TRBD1. The CDR3 spans 14 residues. With 2 bases clipped from V and 5 bases from J, the junction kept 6 bases outside the gene matches. Looked up from germline, CDR1 is SGHRS and CDR2 is YFSETQ. In nucleotides, the CDR3 is TGCGCCAGCAGCTTTGGACAGGATTGGGAGACCCAGTACTTC. Its translation: CASSFGQDWETQYF.

The chain couples TRBV28 to TRBJ1-6; 7 bases agree with TRBD1. V dropped 5 bases and J dropped 7; count of bases not matched to a gene: 5. The CDR3 has 14 amino acids. Germline-derived CDR1 and CDR2 are MDHEN and SYDVKM. The CDR3 loop is CASSPGTDNSPLHF. The DNA for the CDR3 is TGTGCCAGCAGTCCCGGGACAGACAATTCACCCCTCCACTTT.

The gene calls are TRBV18 and TRBJ1-2; 12 bases align to TRBD1. Germline trimming cut 1 base from V and 3 bases from J; bases unmatched to any gene: 3. The germline V gene encodes CDR1 KGHSH and CDR2 LQKENI. The CDR3 consists of 16 residues. CDR3 sequence (DNA): TGTGCCAGCTCACCACGGGACAGGGGGCAGTACTATGGCTACACCTTC. This gives the protein CASSPRDRGQYYGYTF.

The chain uses TRBV27 and TRBJ2-3; D is unclear. Germline V gene sequence: CDR1 MNHEY, CDR2 SMNVEV (reference sequence). V lost 5 bases to trimming and J lost 3 bases, with 12 bases between them. This CDR3 region has 14 residues. The chain's CDR3 is CASSPFVATDTQYF. CDR3 nucleotide sequence: TGTGCCAGCAGTCCCTTCGTAGCAACAGATACGCAGTATTTT.

The J gene is TRBJ1-6, the V gene TRBV5-6; unclear D gene. This CDR3 is built from 17 residues. Germline loops: CDR1 SGHDT, CDR2 YYEEEE. The germline V and J ends were trimmed by 0 bases and 0 bases, with 10 bases remaining between them. The CDR3 nucleotides read TGTGCCAGCAGCTTGGGGTACGCGAGCTCCTATAATTCACCCCTCCACTTT. Amino acid sequence: CASSLGYASSYNSPLHF. The variable domain in full, with the rest retrieved from reference TRBV5-6 and TRBJ1-6, is DAGVTQSPTHLIKTRGQQVTLRCSPKSGHDTVSWYQQALGQGPQFIFQYYEEEERQRGNFPDRFSGHQFPNYSSELNVNALLLGDSALYLCASSLGYASSYNSPLHFGNGTRLTVT.

The chain is built from TRBV6-2 or TRBV6-3 and TRBJ2-1; no reliable D call. Deletions cut 3 bases from V and 7 bases from J, with 4 bases between. Germline CDR1 is MNHEY and CDR2 is SVGEGT. This CDR3 is built from 11 residues. In DNA form, the CDR3 reads TGTGCCAGCAGTTATAGTAATGAGCAGTTCTTC. Translated: CASSYSNEQFF.

The chain has TRBV19 and TRBJ1-5, with 8 bases lining up with TRBD1. The germline CDR1 and CDR2 sequences are LNHDA and SQIVND (reference sequence). CDR3 length equals 17 residues. J was trimmed by 3 bases and V by 5 bases; bases with no gene match: 12. This CDR3 reads CASSPRRTGLNNQPQHF. The CDR3 DNA is TGTGCCAGTAGTCCCCGTAGGACAGGGCTTAACAATCAGCCCCAGCATTTT.

This chain's CDR3 is CASSLAGDRFNSPLHF. CDR3 nucleotide sequence: TGTGCCAGCAGCTTAGCGGGGGACAGGTTTAATTCACCCCTCCACTTT. This rearrangement joins TRBV7-2 to TRBJ1-6; TRBD1 matches 8 bases. The J segment lost 6 bases and the V segment lost 0 bases, leaving 4 bases of the junction unmatched. Germline CDR1 and CDR2: SGHTA and FQGNSA. The CDR3 consists of 16 residues. Complete variable domain (other parts from reference TRBV7-2 and TRBJ1-6): GAGVSQSPSNKVTEKGKDVELRCDPISGHTALYWYRQSLGQGLEFLIYFQGNSAPDKSGLPSDRFSAERTGGSVSTLTIQRTQQEDSAVYLCASSLAGDRFNSPLHFGNGTRLTVT.

The chain is built from TRBV6-5 and TRBJ1-5; maybe TRBD1 (6 bases). The CDR3 runs to 15 residues. The V gene's germline CDR1 is MNHEY and CDR2 SVGAGI. V was cut by 6 bases and J by 2 bases, with 14 bases left in between. The CDR3 DNA is TGTGCCAGCAGGGTCGAATACAGGGGCAATCAGCCCCAGCATTTT. This codes for CASRVEYRGNQPQHF.

This clone was seen more than once but under ten times. The gene calls are TRBV28 and TRBJ1-5; TRBD1 aligns across 9 bases. V was pared by 2 bases and J by 0 bases, with 5 bases of the junction left unmatched. CDR1 and CDR2 (germline): MDHEN, SYDVKM. This CDR3 region has 17 residues. The CDR3 spells CASSLRTGVFSNQPQHF. CDR3 bases: TGTGCCAGCAGTTTAAGGACAGGGGTTTTTAGCAATCAGCCCCAGCATTTT.

V gene TRBV5-4 combines with J gene TRBJ1-2, with 8 bases aligning to TRBD1. Germline CDR1 is SGHNT and CDR2 is YYREEE (reference sequence). With 3 bases clipped from V and 4 bases from J, the junction kept 11 bases outside the gene matches. CDR3 length equals 16 residues. The CDR3 loop reads CASSSGVQGAIYGYTF. The CDR3 DNA sequence: TGTGCCAGCAGCTCCGGAGTGCAGGGGGCAATCTATGGCTACACCTTC.

V and J are TRBV5-4 and TRBJ2-7, with TRBD2 identical over 8 bases. The CDR3 consists of 15 residues. CDR1 SGHNT and CDR2 YYREEE come from the germline V gene (reference sequence). Unmatched junction bases numbered 4, after V lost 2 bases and J lost 0 bases. The CDR3 nucleotides read TGTGCCAGCAGCTTTCAGCGGGAGTCCTCCTACGAGCAGTACTTC. This codes for CASSFQRESSYEQYF.

In this sample, this clone turned up once. The chain uses TRBV18 and TRBJ2-7; possible D gene TRBD1, 5 bases. Germline V gene data show CDR1 as KGHSH and CDR2 as LQKENI. The CDR3 runs 14 residues. Trimming removed 5 bases from V and 6 bases from J, with 17 bases in between. CDR3 sequence (DNA): TGTGCCAGCTCAGACCTAATTACAGGCACCGAGCAGTACTTC. Translation gives CASSDLITGTEQYF.

This chain joins TRBV12-5 and TRBJ2-3; D may be TRBD2 (6 bases). The CDR3 is made up of 12 amino acids. Looked up from germline, CDR1 is LGHNT and CDR2 is FRNRAP. The V end was cut by 7 bases, the J end by 8 bases, with 13 bases between. As DNA, the CDR3 is TGTGCTAGTGAAGCTGGAGGGATTACGCAGTATTTT. This codes for CASEAGGITQYF.

This clone occurred a few times. This chain uses TRBV3-1 (or the pseudogene TRBV3-2) with TRBJ1-6; tentatively, D is TRBD1 (5 bases). Germline loops: CDR1 LGHDT, CDR2 YNNKEL (reference sequence). The CDR3 covers 16 residues. V was clipped by 2 bases and J by 6 bases, with 14 bases between them. The chain's CDR3 is CASSQRPSGGNSPLHF. The CDR3, as DNA: TGTGCCAGCAGCCAAAGACCCTCGGGGGGTAATTCACCCCTCCACTTT.

Here the CDR3 DNA reads TGTGCCAGCTCACCAGCGACAGGGGGCCTAGCGGGGGCCTACAATGAGCAGTTCTTC. Translating gives CASSPATGGLAGAYNEQFF. The chain uses TRBV18 and TRBJ2-1; D possibly uses TRBD1 or TRBD2 (10 bases each). The CDR3 has 19 residues. CDR1 and CDR2 from the germline V gene are KGHSH and LQKENI. V was clipped by 2 bases and J by 2 bases, with 22 bases between them.

The chain recombines TRBV5-1 with TRBJ1-3, with 7 bases that match TRBD1. CDR3 size: 16 residues. Trimming removed 0 bases from V and 2 bases from J; junction bases left unmatched: 5. CDR1 is SGHRS, CDR2 YFSETQ, per germline. DNA of the CDR3: TGCGCCAGCAGCTTGGGGGACACAGGGGCTGGAAACACCATATATTTT. Its protein is CASSLGDTGAGNTIYF. The complete variable domain, with remaining parts taken from reference TRBV5-1 and TRBJ1-3, reads KAGVTQTPRYLIKTRGQQVTLSCSPISGHRSVSWYQQTPGQGLQFLFEYFSETQRNKGNFPGRFSGRQFSNSRSEMNVSTLELGDSALYLCASSLGDTGAGNTIYFGEGSWLTVV.

This clone was picked up one time. This chain links TRBV6-5 with TRBJ1-5, with 7 bases fitting TRBD1. The CDR3 spans 15 residues. From germline, CDR1 is MNHEY and CDR2 SVGAGI. V lost 7 bases and J lost 0; bases outside the gene matches: 6. CDR3 DNA sequence: TGTGCCAGCAAAGGACAGGTTCTTAGCAATCAGCCCCAGCATTTT. Its translation is CASKGQVLSNQPQHF.